These T cell receptor beta chains were read from a single sample in a study of regulatory T cells in long-lasting Graves disease. TCRdb fed the multiplex PCR reads into MiXCR, producing one record per CDR3 protein. The sample lists approximately 350,000 distinct CDR3 sequences, over 9.5% occurring once. This sample was also put to use in a study of T cells in Graves' hyperthyroidism and ophthalmopathy.

This material consisted of peripheral blood mononuclear cells (PBMCs), taken at new diagnosis, from a patient treated with antithyroid drugs. The receptors were gathered from a woman under 30 with Graves disease. The CDR3 runs from the conserved cysteine through the conserved F or W. D genes are given only for firm matches. A clone size is listed for some rows: how often the clone was seen (once, few, many), or a class if it is expanded.

>many|14|TRBV20-1|-|TRBJ1-5
CSATEQGGNQPQHF
TGCAGTGCCACGGAGCAGGGAGGGAATCAGCCCCAGCATTTT
>few|17|TRBV4-2|-|TRBJ1-1
CASSRSGGSGSDTEAFF
TGTGCCAGCAGCCGAAGTGGGGGCTCTGGGTCGGATACTGAAGCTTTCTTT
>-|15|TRBV5-6|-|TRBJ1-5
CASNYNRDSNQPQHF
TGTGCCAGCAACTATAACAGGGACAGCAATCAGCCCCAGCATTTT
>many|17|TRBV11-2|-|TRBJ1-3
CASRTPGRRRVGNTIYF
TGTGCCAGCAGGACACCGGGACGCCGAAGGGTCGGAAACACCATATATTTT
>many|18|TRBV7-2|TRBD2|TRBJ2-1
CASSLATPGREVYNEQFF
TGTGCCAGCAGCTTAGCCACTCCAGGTCGGGAGGTCTACAATGAGCAGTTCTTC
>many|14|TRBV18|-|TRBJ1-2
CASSYAGGGYGYTF
TGTGCCAGCTCCTATGCTGGGGGCGGCTATGGCTACACCTTC
>few|14|TRBV27|-|TRBJ1-1
CASSLLPLSDEAFF
TGTGCCAGCAGTTTACTTCCCTTAAGTGATGAAGCTTTCTTT
>many|15|TRBV20-1|TRBD2|TRBJ2-5
CSAPLVAGLKETQYF
TGCAGTGCTCCCCTGGTAGCGGGACTCAAAGAGACCCAGTACTTC
>-|16|TRBV28|TRBD2|TRBJ2-1
CASSFPLAGSYNEQFF
TGTGCCAGCAGTTTCCCCTTAGCGGGCTCCTACAATGAGCAGTTCTTC
>many|18|TRBV20-1|TRBD2|TRBJ2-7
CSARRWGLAGPVRNEQYF
TGCAGTGCTAGACGGTGGGGACTAGCGGGTCCCGTTCGGAACGAGCAGTACTTC
>many|14|TRBV2|TRBD1|TRBJ1-4
CASETGDRDEKLFF
TGTGCCAGCGAGACGGGAGACAGGGACGAAAAACTGTTTTTT
>many|20|TRBV11-2|-|TRBJ2-2
CASSFDGSSVPAANTGELFF
TGTGCCAGCAGCTTTGACGGGTCGAGTGTTCCCGCCGCGAACACCGGGGAGCTGTTTTTT
>many|13|TRBV12-3/TRBV12-4|TRBD2|TRBJ2-1
CASTLRGDNEQFF
TGTGCCAGCACCCTGCGGGGGGACAATGAGCAGTTCTTC
>many|16|TRBV12-3/TRBV12-4|TRBD1|TRBJ2-1
CASSPPRTGAHNEQFF
TGTGCCAGCAGTCCACCCCGGACAGGGGCTCACAATGAGCAGTTCTTC
>many|17|TRBV28|-|TRBJ2-1
CASSLSPWRDRYNEQFF
TGTGCCAGCAGTTTATCTCCCTGGCGGGATCGCTACAATGAGCAGTTCTTC
>many|14|TRBV20-1|TRBD1|TRBJ2-1
CSAGRDTGGTGQFF
TGCAGTGCTGGACGAGATACTGGGGGGACAGGGCAGTTCTTC
>-|12|TRBV29-1|-|TRBJ1-2
CSVVRTGYGYTF
TGCAGCGTTGTTCGTACGGGCTATGGCTACACCTTC
>-|14|TRBV5-1|TRBD1|TRBJ1-2
CASSFLAGGFGYTF
TGTGCCAGCAGTTTCCTCGCAGGGGGCTTTGGCTACACCTTC
>many|15|TRBV30|TRBD1|TRBJ1-5
CAWSVGQGGNQPQHF
TGTGCCTGGAGCGTCGGACAGGGGGGGAATCAGCCCCAGCATTTT
>many|13|TRBV12-3/TRBV12-4|-|TRBJ1-2
CASTLGGVRGYTF
TGTGCCAGCACCCTTGGGGGGGTCCGTGGCTACACCTTC
>many|15|TRBV6-1|-|TRBJ1-3
CASRIDGNSGNTIYF
TGTGCCAGCAGAATAGATGGGAACTCTGGAAACACCATATATTTT
>many|13|TRBV11-2|-|TRBJ1-2
CASTLTGNYGYTF
TGTGCCAGCACCCTTACAGGGAACTATGGCTACACCTTC
>few|16|TRBV7-3|-|TRBJ2-1
CASSLGSRRDVHEQFF
TGTGCCAGCAGCTTAGGTAGTCGGCGGGATGTCCATGAGCAGTTCTTC
>-|15|TRBV12-3/TRBV12-4|-|TRBJ1-2
CASSPFGGRDYGYAF
TGTGCCAGCAGCCCTTTTGGGGGTCGGGACTATGGCTACGCCTTC
>-|14|TRBV6-2/TRBV6-3|-|TRBJ2-2
CASSWGHNTGELFF
TGTGCCAGCAGCTGGGGACACAACACCGGGGAGCTGTTTTTT
>many|14|TRBV7-2|-|TRBJ2-7
CASSPDSEYYEQYF
TGTGCCAGCAGCCCCGACAGCGAATATTACGAGCAGTACTTC
>many|15|TRBV20-1|-|TRBJ2-3
CSASSIAESTDTQYF
TGCAGTGCTAGCAGTATAGCGGAAAGCACAGATACGCAGTATTTT
>-|18|TRBV11-2|TRBD2|TRBJ2-1
CASSSAGGLAGGFNEQFF
TGTGCCAGCAGCTCCGCTGGGGGACTAGCGGGGGGCTTCAATGAGCAGTTCTTC
>many|14|TRBV28|-|TRBJ1-3
CASSFQGSLNTIYF
TGTGCCAGCAGTTTCCAGGGATCGTTAAACACCATATATTTT
>many|13|TRBV7-3|-|TRBJ2-2
CASSFREPGELFF
TGTGCCAGCAGCTTCAGAGAACCCGGGGAGCTGTTTTTT
>few|15|TRBV9|-|TRBJ2-5
CASSVGVGSQETQYF
TGTGCCAGCAGCGTAGGAGTGGGAAGCCAAGAGACCCAGTACTTC
>many|16|TRBV5-1|-|TRBJ2-1
CASSRQVGTPGNEQFF
TGCGCCAGCAGCCGACAGGTTGGGACCCCCGGAAATGAGCAGTTCTTC
>few|15|TRBV29-1|-|TRBJ1-2
CSVEDSIRTPYGYTF
TGCAGCGTTGAAGATAGCATCCGTACACCGTATGGCTACACCTTC
>many|17|TRBV12-3/TRBV12-4|TRBD2|TRBJ2-1
CASSKFGAREVYNEQFF
TGTGCCAGCAGCAAATTTGGCGCGCGGGAGGTCTACAATGAGCAGTTCTTC
>-|17|TRBV20-1|TRBD2|TRBJ2-4
CSAVGLARPIAKNIQYF
TGCAGTGCTGTTGGACTAGCGAGACCTATAGCCAAAAACATTCAGTACTTC
>many|15|TRBV12-3/TRBV12-4|-|TRBJ2-2
CASSPRGRWAGELFF
TGTGCCAGCAGTCCCAGGGGCCGCTGGGCCGGGGAGCTGTTTTTT
>few|17|TRBV7-3|TRBD1|TRBJ2-1
CASSSATGTGPVNEQFF
TGTGCCAGCAGTTCCGCAACCGGGACAGGGCCGGTTAATGAGCAGTTCTTC
>many|12|TRBV2|-|TRBJ1-2
CASSVVAGGYTF
TGTGCCAGCAGTGTAGTAGCGGGCGGCTACACCTTC
>-|15|TRBV7-2|-|TRBJ1-1
CASSLGPGGNTEAFF
TGTGCCAGCAGCTTAGGCCCGGGGGGTAACACTGAAGCTTTCTTT
>many|16|TRBV6-5|-|TRBJ2-7
CASSYVGGEVRYEQYF
TGTGCCAGCAGTTACGTAGGAGGTGAGGTTAGGTACGAGCAGTACTTC
>many|18|TRBV24-1|TRBD2|TRBJ2-3
CATSQIKPTSGGTDTQYF
TGTGCCACCAGCCAAATTAAACCGACTAGCGGGGGGACAGATACGCAGTATTTT
>many|15|TRBV5-1|-|TRBJ2-1
CASSLSLGPYNEQFF
TGCGCCAGCAGCCTCAGCCTGGGACCCTACAATGAGCAGTTCTTC
>few|13|TRBV6-1|-|TRBJ2-1
CASRARAGVGQFF
TGTGCCAGCAGGGCAAGGGCAGGCGTTGGGCAGTTCTTC
>few|14|TRBV12-3/TRBV12-4|-|TRBJ2-5
CASSWRAAQETQYF
TGTGCCAGCAGTTGGCGAGCGGCACAAGAGACCCAGTACTTC
>many|15|TRBV7-9|TRBD1|TRBJ1-4
CASSHDRGFNEKLFF
TGTGCCAGCAGCCACGACAGGGGATTTAATGAAAAACTGTTTTTT
>many|13|TRBV7-9|-|TRBJ1-4
CASSNRVDEKLFF
TGTGCCAGCAGTAACAGGGTGGATGAAAAACTGTTTTTT
>many|11|TRBV12-3/TRBV12-4|-|TRBJ2-1
CASSWDSEQFF
TGTGCCAGCAGTTGGGACTCCGAGCAGTTCTTC
>few|16|TRBV4-1|-|TRBJ1-2
CASSQVPTPERIGYTF
TGCGCCAGCAGCCAAGTCCCGACCCCAGAACGCATTGGATACACCTTC